The 2 T cell receptor beta chains in this list originate from one sample, sequenced in a study of blood T cell repertoires in COVID-19. Profiling relied on immunoSEQ multiplex PCR, and the TCRdb table lists in-frame clones only, not all of them. The sample carries 150,000 to 200,000 clones, 93% recorded once. Material for sequencing was peripheral blood. These receptors were collected from a woman in her sixties or seventies with COVID-19, enrolled during active disease.

The chain employs TRBV5-8 and TRBJ1-4; 12 bases agree with TRBD1. The CDR3 consists of 17 residues. Germline trimming cut 4 bases from V and 3 bases from J; bases unmatched to any gene: 7. Germline V gene data show CDR1 as SGHTS and CDR2 as YDEGEE. CDR3 in DNA: TGTGCCAGCAGCCCCGGGACAGGGGGCTTAGCTAATGAAAAACTGTTTTTT. Its protein is CASSPGTGGLANEKLFF.

The chain links TRBV5-5 to TRBJ1-2; D not resolved. Germline V gives CDR1 SGHKS, CDR2 YYEKEE (reference sequence). The CDR3 contains 16 residues. The germline V and J ends were trimmed by 0 bases and 3 bases, with 15 bases remaining between them. The CDR3 region has the DNA TGTGCCAGCAGCTTGGAATCTACAGAGACGCACTATGGCTACACCTTC. This codes for CASSLESTETHYGYTF.